Below are 6 T cell receptor beta chains sequenced from a single sample in a study of T cells in Graves' hyperthyroidism and ophthalmopathy. Researchers amplified the TCR beta CDR3 regions from RNA transcripts. TCR CDR3 underwent first-round RT-PCR with the HTBI primer set. Using its own MiXCR run on the multiplex PCR reads, TCRdb lists one record per CDR3 protein. Of some 560,000 distinct CDR3 sequences listed, around 15% were seen once; the top ten hold about 14%. Sequencing was carried out using blood. The receptors shown here come from a woman aged 40-49 years with Graves' hyperthyroidism.

The chain has TRBV5-8 and TRBJ1-4; possible D gene TRBD1, 5 bases. The CDR3 has 13 residues. Germline values: CDR1 SGHTS, CDR2 YDEGEE. Trimming pared 4 bases from V and 8 bases from J, leaving 12 bases between. The CDR3 loop is CASSRDLGEKLFF. CDR3 nucleotides: TGTGCCAGCAGCCGGGACTTGGGGGAAAAACTGTTTTTT.

V is TRBV7-2 and J is TRBJ2-2, with 8 bases aligning to TRBD2. The V segment lost 3 bases and the J segment 1 base; nucleotides outside the gene matches: 1. Germline loops: CDR1 SGHTA, CDR2 FQGNSA. The CDR3 consists of 15 residues. The CDR3 protein is CASSLGLGNTGELFF. In DNA, the CDR3 is TGTGCCAGCAGCTTGGGACTAGGGAACACCGGGGAGCTGTTTTTT.

In the case of this clonotype: Mismatch with germline at one junction end may stem from a read error. The chain has TRBV27 and TRBJ2-7; TRBD1 agrees at 8 bases. The CDR3 totals 14 residues. Germline V gene lookup returns CDR1 MNHEY and CDR2 SMNVEV (reference sequence). The CDR3 loop reads CASSHRQGKRERYF. CDR3 DNA: TGTGCCAGCAGTCACCGACAGGGGAAGCGCGAGCGGTACTTC.

This clonotype was seen at least ten times. The CDR3 here is CASSFKLNNEQFF. The CDR3 DNA sequence: TGTGCCAGCAGCTTCAAGTTGAACAATGAGCAGTTCTTC. The chain couples TRBV7-2 to TRBJ2-1, with D unclear. This CDR3 spans 13 amino acids. Per the germline V gene, CDR1 is SGHTA and CDR2 is FQGNSA. V was clipped by 3 bases and J by 5 bases, with 8 bases between them.

In this sample, this clonotype turned up many times. V is TRBV30 and J is TRBJ1-1; weak D call: TRBD1 (5 bases). The CDR3 has 17 amino acids. The germline V gene has CDR1 GTSNPN and CDR2 SVGIG (reference sequence). V dropped 2 bases and J dropped 3 bases, with 22 bases sitting between them. CDR3 sequence: CAWSSTGTQFWDTEAFF. The CDR3 DNA reads as TGTGCCTGGAGTTCCACCGGGACTCAGTTTTGGGACACTGAAGCTTTCTTT.

This clonotype was observed a few times. This sequence joins TRBV19 and TRBJ2-1; 15 positions agree with TRBD2. Trimming took 3 bases from V and 4 from J; bases not matched to a gene: 1. The CDR3 runs to 16 residues. Germline CDR1 LNHDA, CDR2 SQIVND (reference sequence). The CDR3 sequence is CASSIGTSGRYNEQFF. The CDR3 DNA reads as TGTGCCAGTAGTATTGGGACTAGCGGGAGGTACAATGAGCAGTTCTTC.